The clone carrying this T cell receptor beta chain was detected once. TCRdb keeps only in-frame clones here, not all; method: immunoSEQ multiplex PCR. The table has 100,000 to 130,000 clones, nearly 90% seen once. The data are from a study of Tregs in tolerant kidney transplant recipients. The V and J ends lost 3 bases and 5 bases, in that order; junction bases with no gene match: 2. This CDR3 is built from 14 residues. CDR1 and CDR2 from the germline V gene are KGHSH and LQKENI. V usage is TRBV18 and J usage is TRBJ2-1; 9 positions agree with TRBD1. This receptor was identified in a human donor who received a combined kidney and bone marrow transplant. The source material was CD4+ T cells from blood, sampled before the transplant. The CDR3 DNA sequence: TGTGCCAGCTCACCGGGACAGGGAAACAATGAGCAGTTCTTC. Amino acid sequence: CASSPGQGNNEQFF.